This T cell receptor beta chain was found in a study of T cells expressing NK-cell markers. TCRdb re-analyzed the 5' RACE reads; it lists each CDR3 protein once, without DNA. This sample's table reports hundreds of thousands of distinct CDR3 sequences. As regards this clonotype: Its specificity is not known.

Germline V CDR1 and CDR2: LNHNV, YYDKDF (reference sequence). The CDR3 is 16 amino acids. Findings and limits, study-wide: Leadership of the CD3+CD56-NKG2C+ fraction also belonged to these clonotypes in four donors. In roughly six donors, dominant CD3+CD56+NKG2C+ clonotypes ranked among the top 10 CD8+ clonotypes.

The sequenced sample consisted of blood T cells: a sorted CD56 or NKG2C T cell subset, CD4+ or CD8+ T cells, or bulk PBMC T cells (not recorded which). The genes are TRBV15 and TRBJ2-7; the TRBD2 assignment by TCRdb is unverifiable without DNA. This TCR was recovered from a woman between 18 and 70 years old in good health. The CDR3: CATSRDRRTSSYEQYF. Supplemented by reference TRBV15 and TRBJ2-7, the full variable domain reads DAMVIQNPRYQVTQFGKPVTLSCSQTLNHNVMYWYQQKSSQAPKLLFHYYDKDFNNEADTPDNFQSRRPNTSFCFLDIRSPGLGDTAMYLCATSRDRRTSSYEQYFGPGTRLTVT.